This T cell receptor (beta chain) was recovered during a study of blood T cell repertoires in COVID-19. Study-wide context: PBMCs, B-cell-depleted T cells, or T cells provided the cDNA or gDNA that made up the material.

The table came from immunoSEQ multiplex PCR; TCRdb's copy has only in-frame clones and leaves some out. There are around 200,000 clones in the sample; around 80% occur only once, and 6.5% to 9% lies in the top ten. The participants were between roughly 18 and 90 years old and came from 24 US areas. Clinical history reported by participants formed the basis on which cohorts were assigned. The CDR3 runs 14 residues. V shed 3 bases and J shed 7 bases, with 12 bases lying between them. CDR1 is SEHNR, CDR2 FQNEAQ, per germline (reference sequence). The J gene is TRBJ1-4, the V gene TRBV7-9; D perhaps matches TRBD1 (5 bases). The TCR was taken from a woman aged 40 to 50 with acute COVID-19. Sequencing was performed on PBMCs or T cells enriched from blood (not recorded which). Written as DNA, the CDR3 is TGTGCCAGCAGCTTTGGCCGAAGGGGTGAAAAACTGTTTTTT. Translation gives CASSFGRRGEKLFF.